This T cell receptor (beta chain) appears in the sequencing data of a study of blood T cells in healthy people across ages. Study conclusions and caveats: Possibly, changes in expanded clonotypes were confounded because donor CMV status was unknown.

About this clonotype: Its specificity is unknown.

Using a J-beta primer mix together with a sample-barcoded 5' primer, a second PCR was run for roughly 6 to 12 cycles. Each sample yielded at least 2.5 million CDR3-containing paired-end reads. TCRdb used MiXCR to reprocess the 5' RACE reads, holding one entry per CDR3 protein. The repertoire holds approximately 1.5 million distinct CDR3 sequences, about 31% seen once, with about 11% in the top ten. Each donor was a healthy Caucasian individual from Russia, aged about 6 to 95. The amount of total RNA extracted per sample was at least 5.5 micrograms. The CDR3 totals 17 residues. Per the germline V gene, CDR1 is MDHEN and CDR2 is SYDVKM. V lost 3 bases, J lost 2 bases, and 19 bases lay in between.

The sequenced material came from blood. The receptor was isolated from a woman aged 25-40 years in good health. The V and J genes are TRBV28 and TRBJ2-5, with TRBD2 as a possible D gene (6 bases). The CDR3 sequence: CASSFDRASVNQETQYF. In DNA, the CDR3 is TGTGCCAGCAGTTTTGACCGGGCTAGCGTTAATCAAGAGACCCAGTACTTC.